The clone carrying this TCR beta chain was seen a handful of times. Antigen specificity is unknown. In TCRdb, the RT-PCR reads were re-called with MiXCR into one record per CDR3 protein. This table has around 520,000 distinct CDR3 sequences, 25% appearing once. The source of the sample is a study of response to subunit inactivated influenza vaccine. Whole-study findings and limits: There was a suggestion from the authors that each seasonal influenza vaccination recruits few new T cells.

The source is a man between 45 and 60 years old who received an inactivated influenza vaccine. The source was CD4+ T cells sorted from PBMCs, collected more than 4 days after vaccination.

CDR3 nucleotides: TGCAGCGGGCGGACTAGCGGGGGCACAGATACGCAGTATTTT. Protein sequence: CSGRTSGGTDTQYF. The genes are TRBV29-1 and TRBJ2-3, with TRBD2 matching 12 bases. The CDR3 covers 14 residues. After removal of 7 bases from V and 1 base from J, the junction contained 3 bases not matched to a gene. Germline V gene sequence: CDR1 SQVTM, CDR2 ANQGSEA.